This T cell receptor (beta chain) was observed in a study of beta chain features in type 1 diabetes. The study's findings and limits: There were fewer insertions and more deletions at the VDJ junctions of type 1 diabetes patients. All four CD4+ subsets from Type 1 diabetes patients carried moderately but significantly shorter TCRB CDR3s.

As concerns this clone: Its antigen is unknown. Within the sample, other DNA sequences also encode this same CDR3.

The CDR3 has 11 amino acids. The germline CDR1 and CDR2 sequences are SQVTM and ANQGSEA. Trimming removed 4 bases from V and 3 bases from J, with 6 bases in between. There was one heparinised blood draw per donor, averaging roughly 110 mL. Staining for CD45RO/CCR7/CD25/CD127/CD95/CD27 allowed sorting of CD4+ naive, central memory, regulatory and stem cell-like memory cells. As every portion of the isolated RNA was reverse transcribed, the sequencing read expressed TCRB transcripts. TCRdb's table, derived via immunoSEQ multiplex PCR, lists solely in-frame clones and lacks some. The sample has 310,000 or so clones, around 9.7% seen once.

The receptor's source is a young man with type 1 diabetes. The sequenced material came from central memory CD4+ T cells from blood. The chain carries TRBV29-1 and TRBJ2-5; weak D call: TRBD2 (6 bases). In nucleotides, the CDR3 is TGCAGCGTTGGGGGGGAAGAGACCCAGTACTTC. This translates into CSVGGEETQYF.